Each of the 32 T cell receptor beta chains below was sequenced from the same sample in a study of shared clonotypes between healthy human individuals. Some clones are missing from TCRdb's copy, which holds only in-frame ones; the method was immunoSEQ multiplex PCR. The sample consists of approximately 700,000 clones, around three quarters of them appearing once. The sample taken for sequencing was memory CD4+ T cells sorted from blood. Subset specified: CD45RA-negative fraction. The receptors shown here come from a woman under 40 in good health.

This clone has just a few counts. The chain links TRBV28 to TRBJ2-7, with 13 bases that match TRBD2. Germline values: CDR1 MDHEN, CDR2 SYDVKM. Germline trimming cut 6 bases from V and 9 bases from J; bases unmatched to any gene: 11. The CDR3 is 15 residues long. The CDR3 DNA reads TGTGCCAGCAGCGTACCGGGACTAGCGGGAAAGGGGCAGTACTTC. It translates to CASSVPGLAGKGQYF.

The V call is TRBV19, the J call TRBJ1-4, with TRBD1 matching 9 bases. From germline, CDR1 is LNHDA and CDR2 SQIVND (reference sequence). The CDR3 totals 19 residues. Trimming took 6 bases from V and 0 from J; bases not matched to a gene: 14. The CDR3, as DNA: TGTGCCAGTAGGCCCGGGTCAGGGACAGGGCGTACAACTAATGAAAAACTGTTTTTT. Its protein product is CASRPGSGTGRTTNEKLFF. Looking up the rest from reference TRBV19 and TRBJ1-4 gives the full variable domain: DGGITQSPKYLFRKEGQNVTLSCEQNLNHDAMYWYRQDPGQGLRLIYYSQIVNDFQKGDIAEGYSVSREKKESFPLTVTSAQKNPTAFYLCASRPGSGTGRTTNEKLFFGSGTQLSVL.

This chain connects TRBV10-3 to TRBJ2-7; possible D gene TRBD1, 5 bases. The ends were cut back, 3 bases at V and 2 bases at J, with 14 bases in the middle. The CDR3 runs 15 residues. Germline lookup yields CDR1 ENHRY and CDR2 SYGVKD. CDR3 sequence: CAISEQRGSPYEQYF. The CDR3 nucleotides are TGTGCCATCAGTGAACAAAGGGGCTCCCCCTACGAGCAGTACTTC.

This clone has a single count. The V call is TRBV11-2, the J call TRBJ2-3, with 10 positions matching TRBD2. V shed 2 bases and J 1 base; nucleotides not matched to a gene: 6. CDR3 length: 17 amino acids. Looked up from germline, CDR1 is SGHAT and CDR2 is FQNNGV. The CDR3 nucleotides read TGTGCCAGCAGCTTAAGTCTAGCGGGAGCGGGCACAGATACGCAGTATTTT. It codes for CASSLSLAGAGTDTQYF.

This sequence joins TRBV23-1 and TRBJ2-7, with D maybe TRBD2 (5 bases). TRBV23-1 is designated an ORF whose function remains uncertain. The CDR3 covers 14 residues. V dropped 0 bases and J dropped 3 bases, with 9 bases sitting between them. The CDR3 nucleotides read TGCGCCAGCAGTCAATCACGAGGGAACTACGAGCAGTACTTC. As protein: CASSQSRGNYEQYF.

This chain joins TRBV5-1 and TRBJ2-1; TRBD2 matches 12 bases. The CDR3 is 15 amino acids. Germline CDR1 is SGHRS and CDR2 is YFSETQ. The ends lost 7 bases at V and 6 bases at J; junction bases unmatched: 8. The CDR3 region has the DNA TGCGCCAGCGGGCTAGCGGGAGGGCCTTTCAATGAGCAGTTCTTC. This codes for CASGLAGGPFNEQFF.

This chain uses TRBV28 with TRBJ1-2; D may be TRBD1 (5 bases). V was trimmed by 5 bases and J by 2 bases, leaving 18 bases between them. The CDR3 extends over 16 amino acids. Germline assignment: CDR1 MDHEN and CDR2 SYDVKM. The CDR3 DNA sequence: TGTGCCAGCAGTCCCTACCACCGACAGAGCAACTATGGCTACACCTTC. Translating it yields CASSPYHRQSNYGYTF.

This rearrangement joins TRBV19 to TRBJ2-1, with TRBD2 matching 8 bases. The germline CDR1 and CDR2 sequences are LNHDA and SQIVND (reference sequence). The CDR3 contains 14 residues. V lost 7 bases to trimming and J lost 6 bases; unmatched junction nucleotides: 8. The CDR3 region has the DNA TGTGCCAGTACCTTACACGGGACTAGCAATGAGCAGTTCTTC. This codes for CASTLHGTSNEQFF.

Of note for this clone: Other nucleotide sequences from this sample produce the same CDR3. The CDR3 bases are TGTGCCAGCAGGGGAGCCGGGGAGCTGTTTTTT. Its protein product is CASRGAGELFF. This chain links TRBV6-5 with TRBJ2-2; a weak D match, TRBD2 (5 bases). CDR3 length equals 11 residues. V was clipped by 6 bases and J by 6 bases, with 5 bases between them. CDR1 MNHEY and CDR2 SVGAGI come from the germline V gene.

The genes are TRBV7-9 and TRBJ1-4; TRBD1 might be the D (6 bases). There are 11 residues in the CDR3. V lost 4 bases and J 11 bases, leaving 8 bases between the germline ends. Germline CDR1 reads SEHNR; CDR2 reads FQNEAQ (reference sequence). CDR3 amino acids: CASSSTGKLFF. In DNA, the CDR3 is TGTGCCAGCAGCTCTACAGGGAAACTGTTTTTT.

The rearrangement joins TRBV28 to TRBJ1-2, with 11 positions matching TRBD1. Germline V CDR1 and CDR2: MDHEN, SYDVKM. With 4 bases clipped from V and 6 bases from J, the junction kept 7 bases outside the gene matches. CDR3 size: 15 residues. The CDR3 nucleotides read TGTGCCAGCAGTTCCTGGGGGACAGGGGGTCATGGCTACACCTTC. Translation gives CASSSWGTGGHGYTF.

The chain is built from TRBV27 and TRBJ1-1, with no clear D. Trimming removed 5 bases at V and 0 bases at J, with 7 bases between. The CDR3 is made up of 13 amino acids. Germline V gene sequence: CDR1 MNHEY, CDR2 SMNVEV (reference sequence). This CDR3 reads CASSAVLNTEAFF. The CDR3, as DNA: TGTGCCAGCAGTGCCGTATTGAACACTGAAGCTTTCTTT.

This clone appeared a single time. V and J are TRBV7-9 and TRBJ2-7; 9 bases fit TRBD1. V lost 3 bases to trimming and J lost 0 bases; unmatched junction nucleotides: 3. CDR3 length: 15 residues. Per germline, CDR1 SEHNR and CDR2 FQNEAQ (reference sequence). The DNA of the CDR3 is TGTGCCAGCAGCTTGGGGACAGGGCCCTCCTACGAGCAGTACTTC. Protein: CASSLGTGPSYEQYF.

The rearrangement uses TRBV28 and TRBJ1-2, with D hard to call. Germline V lookup: CDR1 MDHEN, CDR2 SYDVKM. Deletions cut 5 bases from V and 0 bases from J, with 10 bases between. The CDR3 consists of 14 residues. The CDR3 DNA sequence: TGTGCCAGCAGTAGAATACAAGCTAACTATGGCTACACCTTC. Its protein product is CASSRIQANYGYTF.

The chain employs TRBV28 and TRBJ1-2; tentatively, D is TRBD1 (5 bases). Germline CDR1 MDHEN, CDR2 SYDVKM. This CDR3 is built from 14 residues. Trimming took 6 bases from V and 8 from J, leaving 19 bases between them. This CDR3 is CASSSDVGVQGYTF. The CDR3 DNA is TGTGCCAGCAGCTCAGATGTGGGGGTACAGGGCTACACCTTC.

V and J are TRBV10-1 and TRBJ2-3; D unresolved. From germline, CDR1 is WNHNN and CDR2 SYGVQD (reference sequence). The CDR3 consists of 15 residues. Deletions cut 4 bases from V and 5 bases from J, with 16 bases between. CDR3 residues: CASSGDGPRRDTQYF. CDR3 nucleotides: TGCGCCAGCAGTGGAGACGGGCCCCGGAGAGATACGCAGTATTTT.

The chain employs TRBV19 and TRBJ1-1, with D unclear. Trimming stripped 8 bases from V and 1 base from J, with 11 bases between. CDR3 length: 13 residues. The germline CDR1 and CDR2 sequences are LNHDA and SQIVND (reference sequence). This CDR3 reads CASCLTPNTEAFF. Here the CDR3 DNA reads TGTGCCAGTTGTCTAACTCCGAACACTGAAGCTTTCTTT. The complete variable domain, with remaining parts taken from reference TRBV19 and TRBJ1-1, reads DGGITQSPKYLFRKEGQNVTLSCEQNLNHDAMYWYRQDPGQGLRLIYYSQIVNDFQKGDIAEGYSVSREKKESFPLTVTSAQKNPTAFYLCASCLTPNTEAFFGQGTRLTVV.

In this sample, this clone turned up many times. The chain employs TRBV5-6 and TRBJ1-5; possibly TRBD1 for D (5 bases). The V gene lost 4 bases and the J gene lost 2 bases, with 13 bases spanning the gap. Germline values: CDR1 SGHDT, CDR2 YYEEEE. The CDR3 covers 15 residues. The CDR3 sequence is CASSNRWIGNQPQHF. In nucleotides, the CDR3 is TGTGCCAGCAGCAACAGGTGGATCGGCAATCAGCCCCAGCATTTT.

Concerning this clone itself: Additional DNA sequences in this sample encode the identical CDR3. This chain links TRBV30 with TRBJ1-1, with D possibly matching TRBD1 (5 bases). V dropped 0 bases and J dropped 5 bases, with 10 bases sitting between them. The germline gives CDR1 GTSNPN, CDR2 SVGIG (reference sequence). The CDR3 has 13 amino acids. Here the CDR3 DNA reads TGTGCCTGGAGTGTTACGGGGGGAACTGAAGCTTTCTTT. Translated, it gives CAWSVTGGTEAFF.

This clone was seen only once. V is TRBV28 and J is TRBJ1-5, with 10 bases that match TRBD1. In germline, CDR1 is MDHEN, CDR2 SYDVKM. The V segment lost 6 bases and the J segment 6 bases; nucleotides outside the gene matches: 8. The CDR3 length is 15 residues. This chain's CDR3 is CASRPGQGSSQPQHF. The DNA of the CDR3 is TGTGCCAGCAGACCGGGACAGGGGTCGAGTCAGCCCCAGCATTTT. Full variable domain (missing parts from reference TRBV28 and TRBJ1-5): DVKVTQSSRYLVKRTGEKVFLECVQDMDHENMFWYRQDPGLGLRLIYFSYDVKMKEKGDIPEGYSVSREKKERFSLILESASTNQTSMYLCASRPGQGSSQPQHFGDGTRLSIL.

CDR3 DNA sequence: TGTGCCAGCAGCCCCGCCGAGGGGACAGCCTCCTACGAGCAGTACTTC. Its translation: CASSPAEGTASYEQYF. The chain uses TRBV4-2 and TRBJ2-7, with TRBD1 identical over 7 bases. The CDR3 has 16 amino acids. V shed 4 bases, J shed 0 bases, and the junction held 9 bases outside the gene matches. Germline V gene data show CDR1 as LGHNA and CDR2 as YNFKEQ.

The gene calls are TRBV25-1 and TRBJ1-4; possibly TRBD1 for D (5 bases). This CDR3 region has 14 residues. CDR1 MGHDK and CDR2 SYGVNS come from the germline V gene. Trimming took 6 bases from V and 7 from J, leaving 15 bases between them. CDR3 protein: CASSLGGIGEKLFF. CDR3 nucleotides: TGTGCCAGCAGCCTGGGGGGGATTGGTGAAAAACTGTTTTTT.

The CDR3 loop is CASSRQSYEQYF. DNA for the CDR3: TGTGCCAGCAGCCGCCAATCCTACGAGCAGTACTTC. The chain links TRBV11-2 to TRBJ2-7; unclear D gene. V lost 5 bases to trimming and J lost 1 base, with 6 bases between them. The CDR3 has 12 residues. Germline CDR1 reads SGHAT; CDR2 reads FQNNGV.

The chain has TRBV7-9 and TRBJ1-4; D is uncertain. With 4 bases removed from V and 10 bases from J, the gap between germline ends came to 16 bases. The V gene's germline CDR1 is SEHNR and CDR2 FQNEAQ (reference sequence). This CDR3 has 14 residues. The CDR3, as DNA: TGTGCCAGCAGCTCGCGGAACAGCCCGGGAAAACTGTTTTTT. This encodes CASSSRNSPGKLFF.

The rearrangement uses TRBV11-2 and TRBJ1-3; no definite D call. The CDR3 has 16 amino acids. Trimming stripped 1 base from V and 0 bases from J, with 10 bases between. Germline-derived CDR1 and CDR2 are SGHAT and FQNNGV. CDR3 in DNA: TGTGCCAGCAGCTTAGGCCCAGACCTCTCTGGAAACACCATATATTTT. It is translated as CASSLGPDLSGNTIYF. Filled out from reference TRBV11-2 and TRBJ1-3, the complete variable domain reads EAGVAQSPRYKIIEKRQSVAFWCNPISGHATLYWYQQILGQGPKLLIQFQNNGVVDDSQLPKDRFSAERLKGVDSTLKIQPAKLEDSAVYLCASSLGPDLSGNTIYFGEGSWLTVV.

This clone was counted only a few times. This chain joins TRBV28 and TRBJ1-2; no reliable D call. V lost 7 bases to trimming and J lost 4 bases, with 10 bases between them. The germline V gene has CDR1 MDHEN and CDR2 SYDVKM. The CDR3 sequence is 12 residues long. The CDR3 DNA is TGTGCCAGCAACTCGGGCCGCTATGGCTACACCTTC. Protein product: CASNSGRYGYTF.

The table lists this clone with a few counts. A much larger clone differs by one base, so this may be a read error. This sample also contains other DNA sequences that code for the same CDR3. The rearrangement uses TRBV28 and TRBJ1-1; D not certain. The CDR3 runs 13 residues. Per the germline V gene, CDR1 is MDHEN and CDR2 is SYDVKM. Trimming took off 3 bases at V and 1 base at J, with 6 bases between the two ends. For the CDR3, the DNA is TGTGCCAGCAGTTTTGCCGCGAACACTGAAGCTTTCTTT. This sequence encodes CASSFAANTEAFF.

The chain has TRBV30 and TRBJ2-5, with TRBD1 matching 10 bases. The DNA end favors TRBJ2-7, so the J call may be wrong. The CDR3 length is 12 residues. From germline, CDR1 is GTSNPN and CDR2 SVGIG (reference sequence). CDR3 in DNA: TGTGCCTTTAGGACAGGGGGCTACGAGCAGTACTTC. The encoded protein is CAFRTGGYEQYF.

A single count supports this clone. The genes are TRBV28 and TRBJ2-1; D gene unclear. V was pared by 2 bases and J by 12 bases, with 8 bases between. CDR3 length: 11 residues. The germline V gene has CDR1 MDHEN and CDR2 SYDVKM. The CDR3 coding sequence is TGTGCCAGCAGTTTAAGGTTTGGGCAGTTCTTC. It translates to CASSLRFGQFF. Drawing the rest from reference TRBV28 and TRBJ2-1, the complete variable domain is DVKVTQSSRYLVKRTGEKVFLECVQDMDHENMFWYRQDPGLGLRLIYFSYDVKMKEKGDIPEGYSVSREKKERFSLILESASTNQTSMYLCASSLRFGQFFGPGTRLTVL.

J is TRBJ1-4 and V is TRBV19; possible D gene TRBD1, 5 bases. The length of the CDR3 is 12 residues. V was cut by 10 bases and J by 5 bases, with 11 bases left in between. Germline V lookup: CDR1 LNHDA, CDR2 SQIVND (reference sequence). CDR3 nucleotide sequence: TGTGCCATCCGGGACGCCAATGAAAAACTGTTTTTT. It codes for CAIRDANEKLFF.

This clone has more than one count but fewer than ten. The chain combines TRBV6-6 with TRBJ1-1; D not certain. V dropped 0 bases and J dropped 1 base, with 9 bases sitting between them. Germline CDR1 and CDR2: MNHNY and SVGAGI (reference sequence). The CDR3 has 15 amino acids. The CDR3 DNA follows: TGTGCCAGCAGTTACTCCCACAGAGAGAACACTGAAGCTTTCTTT. It specifies CASSYSHRENTEAFF.

This clone has a handful of counts. This chain connects TRBV28 to TRBJ1-5; TRBD1 agrees at 7 bases. The CDR3 covers 16 residues. CDR1 and CDR2 (germline): MDHEN, SYDVKM. Trimming took 5 bases from V and 6 from J; bases not matched to a gene: 13. The CDR3 reads CASSPLRRQGFQPQHF. Here the CDR3 DNA reads TGTGCCAGCAGTCCGCTTCGGCGACAGGGCTTTCAGCCCCAGCATTTT.